Presented here are 21 T cell receptor beta chains from one specimen sequenced in a study of shared clonotypes between healthy human individuals. Sequencing used immunoSEQ multiplex PCR; TCRdb keeps in-frame clones, though not all of them. The data show 730,000 or so clones, with roughly 70% seen just once and 1.8% held by the top ten. Sequenced input: memory CD4+ T cells sorted from blood. Indicated subset: CD45RA-negative fraction. The receptor source for this set is a woman in her 30s in good health.

This clone has only one observation. This chain connects TRBV27 to TRBJ2-5; TRBD1 or TRBD2 may be the D gene (6 bases each). The V and J ends lost 6 bases and 2 bases respectively, with 25 bases between them. The CDR3 runs 18 residues. CDR1 is MNHEY and CDR2 is SMNVEV in the germline V gene (reference sequence). CDR3 sequence: CASRPRRDRGGRQETQYF. The CDR3 DNA is TGTGCCAGCAGACCCCGGAGGGACCGAGGGGGGAGGCAAGAGACCCAGTACTTC.

This clone was counted ten times or more. The CDR3 region has the DNA TGTGCCAGCAGTAACACTGAAAGGACCCAGTACTTC. It yields the protein CASSNTERTQYF. The chain recombines TRBV25-1 with TRBJ2-5; D not resolved. Germline lookup yields CDR1 MGHDK and CDR2 SYGVNS. CDR3 length: 12 amino acids. V lost 5 bases, J lost 7 bases, and 11 bases lay in between.

On this clone: The same CDR3 also results from other DNA sequences found in this sample. The rearrangement joins TRBV5-1 to TRBJ1-1; a weak D match, TRBD1 (5 bases). V was shortened by 4 bases and J by 1 base, with 11 bases between the two germline ends. The germline gives CDR1 SGHRS, CDR2 YFSETQ. The CDR3 is 14 residues long. The CDR3 spells CASSPGQANTEAFF. The DNA of the CDR3 is TGCGCCAGCAGCCCAGGACAAGCGAACACTGAAGCTTTCTTT.

This clone was found a few times. This chain uses TRBV28 with TRBJ2-5; D might be TRBD1 (5 bases). V was trimmed by 3 bases and J by 2 bases, leaving 10 bases between them. Germline CDR1 reads MDHEN; CDR2 reads SYDVKM. The CDR3 contains 14 residues. The CDR3 DNA sequence: TGTGCCAGCAGTTTCTGGTCAGGGCAAGAGACCCAGTACTTC. Its protein product is CASSFWSGQETQYF.

V and J are TRBV7-3 and TRBJ2-3; the match to TRBD2 covers 7 bases. Germline V gene data show CDR1 as SGHTA and CDR2 as FQGTGA. The junction had 5 bases not matched to a gene; V was cut back by 2 bases and J by 3 bases. This CDR3 has 15 residues. The CDR3 is CASSLSNGRTDTQYF. The CDR3 DNA follows: TGTGCCAGCAGCTTATCTAACGGGAGGACAGATACGCAGTATTTT.

The chain uses TRBV28 and TRBJ2-1; D possibly matches TRBD1 or TRBD2 (5 bases each). The CDR3 runs to 13 residues. The V end lost 0 bases, the J end lost 7 bases, and 7 bases lay between the germline ends. Germline CDR1 is MDHEN and CDR2 is SYDVKM. CDR3 region: CASSLWRGNEQFF. CDR3 in DNA: TGTGCCAGCAGTTTATGGAGGGGAAATGAGCAGTTCTTC.

This chain connects TRBV4-2 to TRBJ1-2; 10 bases fit TRBD1. The CDR3 extends over 13 amino acids. V was pared by 5 bases and J by 6 bases, with 3 bases of the junction left unmatched. The germline gives CDR1 LGHNA, CDR2 YNFKEQ. The CDR3 loop reads CASSWDRGDGYTF. The CDR3 DNA follows: TGTGCCAGCAGCTGGGACAGGGGCGATGGCTACACCTTC.

The chain recombines TRBV11-2 with TRBJ2-1, with 11 positions matching TRBD2. The CDR3 has 17 residues. Per the germline V gene, CDR1 is SGHAT and CDR2 is FQNNGV. J lost 7 bases, V lost 1 base, and 9 bases had no gene match. The CDR3 loop reads CASSLVALAGGWNEQFF. The CDR3 nucleotides read TGTGCCAGCAGCTTAGTGGCCCTAGCGGGAGGATGGAATGAGCAGTTCTTC.

The chain has TRBV29-1 and TRBJ2-5, with a weak D call TRBD2 (6 bases). CDR1 and CDR2 (germline): SQVTM, ANQGSEA. V was trimmed by 6 bases and J by 3 bases, leaving 14 bases between them. This CDR3 has 13 residues. CDR3 sequence: CSVPGTLEETQYF. CDR3 nucleotides: TGCAGCGTCCCCGGGACTCTAGAAGAGACCCAGTACTTC.

This clone was seen a few times. The J gene is TRBJ1-2, the V gene TRBV4-1; 8 bases match TRBD1. The CDR3 length is 16 residues. V was pared by 0 bases and J by 5 bases, with 8 bases of the junction left unmatched. CDR1 MGHRA and CDR2 YSYEKL come from the germline V gene. The CDR3 spells CASSQDGDRPLYGYTF. The DNA for the CDR3 is TGCGCCAGCAGCCAAGATGGGGACAGGCCTCTATATGGCTACACCTTC.

This rearrangement joins TRBV2 to TRBJ2-3; D is perhaps TRBD1 or TRBD2 (5 bases each). V lost 11 bases and J 2 bases, leaving 17 bases between the germline ends. Germline V CDR1 and CDR2: SNHLY, FYNNEI. This CDR3 has 14 amino acids. As DNA, the CDR3 is TGTGCCGGGTCCCGGGACGGAGACACAGATACGCAGTATTTT. Translating it yields CAGSRDGDTDTQYF.

The gene calls are TRBV10-3 and TRBJ2-3; 10 bases fit TRBD2. The CDR3 spans 16 residues. CDR1 is ENHRY and CDR2 is SYGVKD in the germline V gene. J was trimmed by 4 bases and V by 3 bases; bases with no gene match: 7. The CDR3 is CAISDGLAGVADTQYF. CDR3 bases: TGTGCCATCAGTGACGGGCTAGCGGGAGTGGCAGATACGCAGTATTTT.

The chain couples TRBV7-9 to TRBJ1-1; D not certain. Germline CDR1 SEHNR, CDR2 FQNEAQ (reference sequence). The CDR3 contains 13 residues. V lost 5 bases to trimming and J lost 4 bases, with 11 bases between them. Written as DNA, the CDR3 is TGTGCCAGCAGCCCACATTGGATCACTGAAGCTTTCTTT. This sequence encodes CASSPHWITEAFF.

The chain recombines TRBV18 with TRBJ2-2, with 7 bases that match TRBD1. The germline V gene encodes CDR1 KGHSH and CDR2 LQKENI. The CDR3 consists of 15 residues. V shed 3 bases and J 4 bases; nucleotides not matched to a gene: 5. The CDR3 spells CASSPQGQATGELFF. The CDR3 DNA follows: TGTGCCAGCTCACCCCAAGGACAGGCCACCGGGGAGCTGTTTTTT.

The CDR3 protein is CASSTTSGSSTDTQYF. Here the CDR3 DNA reads TGTGCCAGCAGCACCACTAGCGGTTCTAGCACAGATACGCAGTATTTT. The V call is TRBV11-2, the J call TRBJ2-3; 8 nucleotides match TRBD2. Germline trimming cut 5 bases from V and 0 bases from J; bases unmatched to any gene: 7. The CDR3 is 16 residues long. CDR1 SGHAT and CDR2 FQNNGV come from the germline V gene. Using reference TRBV11-2 and TRBJ2-3 for the parts outside the CDR3, the full variable domain is EAGVAQSPRYKIIEKRQSVAFWCNPISGHATLYWYQQILGQGPKLLIQFQNNGVVDDSQLPKDRFSAERLKGVDSTLKIQPAKLEDSAVYLCASSTTSGSSTDTQYFGPGTRLTVL.

The gene calls are TRBV4-1 and TRBJ1-4; weak D call: TRBD1 (6 bases). Germline loops: CDR1 MGHRA, CDR2 YSYEKL. Between the trimmed V and J ends, which lost 4 bases and 14 bases, there was a span of 17 bases. There are 13 residues in the CDR3. Here the CDR3 DNA reads TGCGCCAGCAGCCTGACACCGACCGGGGGCCTGTTTTTT. Translating it yields CASSLTPTGGLFF.

The V call is TRBV19, the J call TRBJ2-6; TRBD2 matches at 11 bases. The CDR3 extends over 17 amino acids. The V and J ends lost 5 bases and 0 bases, in that order; junction bases with no gene match: 3. Germline lookup yields CDR1 LNHDA and CDR2 SQIVND (reference sequence). The chain's CDR3 is CASSGLAGLSGANVLTF. CDR3 DNA: TGTGCCAGTAGTGGACTAGCGGGCCTCTCTGGGGCCAACGTCCTGACTTTC.

The chain couples TRBV5-1 to TRBJ2-3; a possible D gene is TRBD1 (6 bases). The germline V and J ends were trimmed by 7 bases and 2 bases, with 14 bases remaining between them. Germline-derived CDR1 and CDR2 are SGHRS and YFSETQ. This CDR3 comprises 14 residues. In nucleotides, the CDR3 is TGCGCCAGCGCTAGGGGGACCAACACAGATACGCAGTATTTT. It specifies CASARGTNTDTQYF. Looking up the rest from reference TRBV5-1 and TRBJ2-3 gives the full variable domain: KAGVTQTPRYLIKTRGQQVTLSCSPISGHRSVSWYQQTPGQGLQFLFEYFSETQRNKGNFPGRFSGRQFSNSRSEMNVSTLELGDSALYLCASARGTNTDTQYFGPGTRLTVL.

This clone has only a few counts. Other DNA sequences in the same sample also yield this CDR3. The V call is TRBV15, the J call TRBJ1-1; no firm D call. The length of the CDR3 is 13 residues. V was shortened by 0 bases and J by 2 bases, with 4 bases between the two germline ends. Germline lookup yields CDR1 LNHNV and CDR2 YYDKDF (reference sequence). The CDR3 nucleotides are TGTGCCACCAGCAGAGATCCAAACACTGAAGCTTTCTTT. Its protein is CATSRDPNTEAFF.

The V gene is TRBV7-8, the J gene TRBJ1-2, with 10 nucleotides matching TRBD1. This CDR3 has 18 residues. V was clipped by 5 bases and J by 7 bases; unmatched bases: 19. Germline values: CDR1 SGHVS, CDR2 FQNEAQ. Written as DNA, the CDR3 is TGTGCCAGCAGCGCGCGACGCTTGATGACCGACAGGGGGCTTGGCTACACCTTC. As protein: CASSARRLMTDRGLGYTF.

The V and J genes are TRBV5-1 and TRBJ1-2, with a weak D call TRBD1 (6 bases). The CDR3 runs 14 residues. The ends were cut back, 4 bases at V and 7 bases at J, with 17 bases in the middle. Looked up from germline, CDR1 is SGHRS and CDR2 is YFSETQ. Here the CDR3 DNA reads TGCGCCAGCAGCACCGGACAGACGGGTGGTGGCTACACCTTC. Residues: CASSTGQTGGGYTF. Based on the CDR3 plus reference TRBV5-1 and TRBJ1-2, the full variable domain is KAGVTQTPRYLIKTRGQQVTLSCSPISGHRSVSWYQQTPGQGLQFLFEYFSETQRNKGNFPGRFSGRQFSNSRSEMNVSTLELGDSALYLCASSTGQTGGGYTFGSGTRLTVV.